The table lists the clone carrying this T cell receptor beta chain with a few counts. What it binds is unknown. This specimen comes from a study of cytomegalovirus exposure and HLA in healthy donors. Turning to the study itself: Per a later analysis, the roughly 640 first-cohort and 95 to 150 validation repertoires shared one platform. General study points: A list of roughly 160 TCR beta chains associated with cytomegalovirus was given. The tendency of first-cohort TCR clusters to co-occur in the roughly 120 validation repertoires was the finding of a later analysis. Across donors, most TCRs were seen rarely, yet some public ones were widespread.

The V gene's germline CDR1 is SNHLY and CDR2 FYNNEI. This CDR3 is built from 14 residues. The junction had 5 bases not matched to a gene; V was cut back by 8 bases and J by 5 bases. TCRdb keeps only in-frame clones here, not all; method: immunoSEQ multiplex PCR. The sample carries around 95,000 clones, 85% recorded once. This TCR was recovered from a man aged 18 to 30 in good health and CMV-seropositive. Sequencing was done on a sample of PBMCs. V is TRBV2 and J is TRBJ2-2; TRBD1 matches 10 bases. CDR3 amino acids: CASYRDRGTGELFF. The CDR3 nucleotides read TGTGCCAGCTACCGGGACAGGGGAACCGGGGAGCTGTTTTTT.